The clone carrying this TCR beta chain has at least ten counts. Its specificity is unknown. Germline V lookup: CDR1 SGHRS, CDR2 YFSETQ. The CDR3 spans 16 residues. V was trimmed by 0 bases and J by 6 bases, leaving 16 bases between them. As to time point: longitudinal time-point 3. The study built unsorted libraries from 2 million PBMCs kept at -80 C. This sample was taken from a study of neurological immune-mediated disorders. Notes on the study in general: Among expanded clones, no CDR3 amino acid sequences were shared across subjects, a pattern suggesting private repertoires in all groups. Multiple sclerosis was found to have the least TCR clonal expansion, below healthy controls, and HTLV-1-associated myelopathy the most.

Every sequencing run gave over 200 million TCR-beta sequences, taken from 15-18 subjects. TCRdb called the 5' RACE reads again in MiXCR, with one record for every CDR3 protein. The sample contains some 80,000 distinct CDR3 sequences, 3.5% to 5.5% of which appear only once. This receptor was identified in a woman aged 55-70 years with multiple sclerosis. The rearrangement joins TRBV5-1 to TRBJ1-5; D is unresolved. The sample consisted of PBMCs. The CDR3 is CASSLGQSGGSQPQHF. Here the CDR3 DNA reads TGCGCCAGCAGCTTGGGGCAGTCCGGAGGAAGTCAGCCCCAGCATTTT.